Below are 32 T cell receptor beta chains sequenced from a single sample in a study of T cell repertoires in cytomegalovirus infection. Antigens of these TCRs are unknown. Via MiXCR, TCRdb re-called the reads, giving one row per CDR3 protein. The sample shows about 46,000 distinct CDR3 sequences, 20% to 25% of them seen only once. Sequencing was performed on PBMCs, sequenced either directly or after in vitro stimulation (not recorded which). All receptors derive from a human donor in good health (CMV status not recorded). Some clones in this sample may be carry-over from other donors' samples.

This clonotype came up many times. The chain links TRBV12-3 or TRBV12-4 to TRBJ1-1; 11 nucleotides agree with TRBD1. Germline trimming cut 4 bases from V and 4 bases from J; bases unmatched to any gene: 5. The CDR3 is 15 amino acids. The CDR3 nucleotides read TGTGCCAGCAGTTCGTCCGGGACAGGGGGCACTGAAGCTTTCTTT. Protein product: CASSSSGTGGTEAFF.

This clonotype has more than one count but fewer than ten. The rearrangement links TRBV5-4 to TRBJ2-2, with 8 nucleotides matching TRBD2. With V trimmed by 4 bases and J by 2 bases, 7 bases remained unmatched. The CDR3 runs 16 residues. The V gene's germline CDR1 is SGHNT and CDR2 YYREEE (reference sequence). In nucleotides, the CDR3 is TGTGCCAGCAGCCACCGGGGGGGAGCAAACACCGGGGAGCTGTTTTTT. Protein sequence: CASSHRGGANTGELFF. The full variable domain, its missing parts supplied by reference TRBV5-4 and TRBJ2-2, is ETGVTQSPTHLIKTRGQQVTLRCSSQSGHNTVSWYQQALGQGPQFIFQYYREEENGRGNFPPRFSGLQFPNYSSELNVNALELDDSALYLCASSHRGGANTGELFFGEGSRLTVL.

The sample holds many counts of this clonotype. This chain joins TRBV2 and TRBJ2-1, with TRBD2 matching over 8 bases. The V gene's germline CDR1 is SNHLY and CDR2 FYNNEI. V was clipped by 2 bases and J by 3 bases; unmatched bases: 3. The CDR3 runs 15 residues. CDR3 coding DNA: TGTGCCAGCAGTGAACGTAGCGGGGACTACAATGAGCAGTTCTTC. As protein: CASSERSGDYNEQFF.

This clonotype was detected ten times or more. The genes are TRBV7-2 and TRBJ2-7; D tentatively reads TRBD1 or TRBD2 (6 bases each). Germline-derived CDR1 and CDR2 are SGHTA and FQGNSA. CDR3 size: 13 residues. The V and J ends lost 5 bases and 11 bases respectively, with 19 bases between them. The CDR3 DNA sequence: TGTGCCAGCAGCCCTAGGGGGGCCCTGAATAAGTACTTC. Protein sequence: CASSPRGALNKYF. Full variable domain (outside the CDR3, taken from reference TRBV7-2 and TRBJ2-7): GAGVSQSPSNKVTEKGKDVELRCDPISGHTALYWYRQSLGQGLEFLIYFQGNSAPDKSGLPSDRFSAERTGGSVSTLTIQRTQQEDSAVYLCASSPRGALNKYFGPGTRLTVT.

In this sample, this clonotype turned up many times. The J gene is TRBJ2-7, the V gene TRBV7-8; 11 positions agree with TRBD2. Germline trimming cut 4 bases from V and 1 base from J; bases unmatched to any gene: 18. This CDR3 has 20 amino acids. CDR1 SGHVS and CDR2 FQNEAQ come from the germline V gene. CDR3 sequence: CASSSRLPISGREFSYEQYF. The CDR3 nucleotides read TGTGCCAGCAGCTCCCGCCTTCCTATTAGCGGGAGGGAATTTTCCTACGAGCAGTACTTC.

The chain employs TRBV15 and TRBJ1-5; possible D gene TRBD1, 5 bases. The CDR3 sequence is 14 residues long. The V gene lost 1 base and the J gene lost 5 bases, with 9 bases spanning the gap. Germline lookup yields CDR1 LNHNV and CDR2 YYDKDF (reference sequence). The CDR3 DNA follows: TGTGCCACCAGCAGAGGGGCGGGGGATCAGCCCCAGCATTTT. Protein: CATSRGAGDQPQHF.

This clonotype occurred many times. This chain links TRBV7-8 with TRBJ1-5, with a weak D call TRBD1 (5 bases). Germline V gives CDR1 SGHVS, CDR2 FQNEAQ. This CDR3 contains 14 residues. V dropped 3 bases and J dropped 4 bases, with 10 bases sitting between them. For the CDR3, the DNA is TGTGCCAGCAGCTTGCGACAGATTAATCAGCCCCAGCATTTT. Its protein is CASSLRQINQPQHF.

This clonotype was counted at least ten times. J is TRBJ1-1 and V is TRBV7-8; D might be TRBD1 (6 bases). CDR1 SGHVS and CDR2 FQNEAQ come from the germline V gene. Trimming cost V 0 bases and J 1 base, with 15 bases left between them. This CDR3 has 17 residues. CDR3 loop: CASSLAEPTGQNTEAFF. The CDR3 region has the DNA TGTGCCAGCAGCTTAGCCGAACCGACAGGCCAGAACACTGAAGCTTTCTTT. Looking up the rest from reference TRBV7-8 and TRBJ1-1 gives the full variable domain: GAGVSQSPRYKVAKRGQDVALRCDPISGHVSLFWYQQALGQGPEFLTYFQNEAQLDKSGLPSDRFFAERPEGSVSTLKIQRTQQEDSAVYLCASSLAEPTGQNTEAFFGQGTRLTVV.

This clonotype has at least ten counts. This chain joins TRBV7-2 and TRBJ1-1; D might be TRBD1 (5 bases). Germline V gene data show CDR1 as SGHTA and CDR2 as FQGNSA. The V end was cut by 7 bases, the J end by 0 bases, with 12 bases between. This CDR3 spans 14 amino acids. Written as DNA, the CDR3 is TGTGCCAGCAAACTCAGGGATATGAACACTGAAGCTTTCTTT. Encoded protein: CASKLRDMNTEAFF.

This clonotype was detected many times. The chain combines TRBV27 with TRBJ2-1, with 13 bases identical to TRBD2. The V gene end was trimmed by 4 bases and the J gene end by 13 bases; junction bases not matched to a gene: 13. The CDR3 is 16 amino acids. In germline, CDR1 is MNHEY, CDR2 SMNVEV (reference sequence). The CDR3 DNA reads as TGTGCCAGCAGTTCCGGGAGACTAGCGGGAGGCGACAATCAGTTCTTC. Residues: CASSSGRLAGGDNQFF.

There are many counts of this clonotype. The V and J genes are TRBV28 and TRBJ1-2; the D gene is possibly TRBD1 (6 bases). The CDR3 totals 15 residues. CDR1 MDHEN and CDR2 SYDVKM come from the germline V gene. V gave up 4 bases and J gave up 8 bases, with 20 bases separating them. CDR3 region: CASSSEQVGAWGYTF. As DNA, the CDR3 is TGTGCCAGCAGTTCCGAACAAGTGGGGGCCTGGGGCTACACCTTC.

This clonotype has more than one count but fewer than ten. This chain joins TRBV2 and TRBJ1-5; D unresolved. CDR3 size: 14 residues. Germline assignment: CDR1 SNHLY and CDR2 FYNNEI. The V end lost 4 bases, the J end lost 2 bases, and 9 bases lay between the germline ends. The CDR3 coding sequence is TGTGCCAGCAGTGGAGGCAGCCGCAATCAGCCCCAGCATTTT. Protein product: CASSGGSRNQPQHF.

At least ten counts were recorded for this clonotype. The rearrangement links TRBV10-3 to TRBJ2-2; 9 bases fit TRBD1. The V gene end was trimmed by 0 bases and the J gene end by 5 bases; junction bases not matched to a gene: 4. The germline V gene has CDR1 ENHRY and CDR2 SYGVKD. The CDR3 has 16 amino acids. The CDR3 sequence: CAISESSGQGTGELFF. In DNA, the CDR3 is TGTGCCATCAGTGAGTCGTCAGGACAGGGGACCGGGGAGCTGTTTTTT.

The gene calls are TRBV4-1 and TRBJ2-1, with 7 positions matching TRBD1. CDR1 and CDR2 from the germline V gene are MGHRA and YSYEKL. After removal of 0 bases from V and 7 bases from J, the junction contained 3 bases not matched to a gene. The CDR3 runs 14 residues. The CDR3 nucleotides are TGCGCCAGCAGCCAAGACAGCAGGGGGAATGAGCAGTTCTTC. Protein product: CASSQDSRGNEQFF.

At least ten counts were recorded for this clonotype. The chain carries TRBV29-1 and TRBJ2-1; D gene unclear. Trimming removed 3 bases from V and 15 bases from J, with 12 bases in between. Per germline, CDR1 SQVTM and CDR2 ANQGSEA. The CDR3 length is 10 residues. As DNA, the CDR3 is TGCAGCGTTGAGGTCCAGGTTGCGTTCTTC. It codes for CSVEVQVAFF.

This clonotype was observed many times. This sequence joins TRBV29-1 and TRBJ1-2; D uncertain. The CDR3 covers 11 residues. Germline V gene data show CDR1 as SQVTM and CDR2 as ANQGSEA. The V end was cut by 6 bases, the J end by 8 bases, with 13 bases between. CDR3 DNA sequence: TGCAGCGTCGGCAGGCCTTCGGGCTACACCTTC. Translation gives CSVGRPSGYTF.

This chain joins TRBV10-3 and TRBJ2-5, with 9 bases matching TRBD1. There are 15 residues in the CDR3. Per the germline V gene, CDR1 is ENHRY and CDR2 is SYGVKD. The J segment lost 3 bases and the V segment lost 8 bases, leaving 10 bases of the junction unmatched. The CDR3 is CAIGQGWTGEETQYF. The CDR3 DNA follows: TGTGCCATCGGGCAAGGGTGGACAGGGGAAGAGACCCAGTACTTC.

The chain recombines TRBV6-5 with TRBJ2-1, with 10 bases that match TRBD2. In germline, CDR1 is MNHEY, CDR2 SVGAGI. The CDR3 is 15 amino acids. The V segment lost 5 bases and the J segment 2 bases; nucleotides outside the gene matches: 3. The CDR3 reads CASSNTSGTYNEQFF. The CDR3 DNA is TGTGCCAGCAGTAACACTAGCGGGACCTACAATGAGCAGTTCTTC.

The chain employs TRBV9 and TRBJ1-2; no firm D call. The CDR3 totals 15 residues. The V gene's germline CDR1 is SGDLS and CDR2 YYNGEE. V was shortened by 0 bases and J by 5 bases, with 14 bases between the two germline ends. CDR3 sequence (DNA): TGTGCCAGCAGCGTAGATCCGAACAGCCCGTATGGCTACACCTTC. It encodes CASSVDPNSPYGYTF.

The CDR3 loop reads CASSQSGELFF. In DNA form, the CDR3 reads TGCGCCAGCAGCCAATCCGGGGAGCTGTTTTTT. J is TRBJ2-2 and V is TRBV5-1; D unclear. V gave up 4 bases and J gave up 6 bases, with 4 bases separating them. This CDR3 is 11 amino acids long. The germline V gene encodes CDR1 SGHRS and CDR2 YFSETQ.

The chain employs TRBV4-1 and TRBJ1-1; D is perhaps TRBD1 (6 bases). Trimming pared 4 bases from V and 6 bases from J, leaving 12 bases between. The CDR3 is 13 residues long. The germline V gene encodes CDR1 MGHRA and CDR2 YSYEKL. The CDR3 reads CASSLTGPAEAFF. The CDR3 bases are TGCGCCAGCAGCCTAACAGGGCCGGCTGAAGCTTTCTTT.

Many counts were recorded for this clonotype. The CDR3 reads CASSSSMSAETQYF. CDR3 DNA sequence: TGTGCCAGCAGCTCCTCTATGTCCGCTGAGACCCAGTACTTC. This chain connects TRBV7-2 to TRBJ2-5; D not certain. Germline CDR1 and CDR2: SGHTA and FQGNSA. With 4 bases removed from V and 5 bases from J, the gap between germline ends came to 14 bases. The CDR3 length is 14 residues.

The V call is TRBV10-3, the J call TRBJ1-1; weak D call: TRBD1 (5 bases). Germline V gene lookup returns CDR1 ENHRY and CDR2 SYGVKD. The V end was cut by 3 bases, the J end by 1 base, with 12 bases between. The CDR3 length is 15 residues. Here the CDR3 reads CAISEVGQGNTEAFF. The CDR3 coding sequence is TGTGCCATCAGTGAAGTCGGGCAGGGGAACACTGAAGCTTTCTTT.

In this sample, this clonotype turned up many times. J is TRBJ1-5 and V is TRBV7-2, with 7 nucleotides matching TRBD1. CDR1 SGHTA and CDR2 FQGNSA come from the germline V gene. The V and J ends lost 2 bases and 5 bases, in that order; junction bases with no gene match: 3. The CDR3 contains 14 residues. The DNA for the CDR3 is TGTGCCAGCAGCTTAAGGACAGGCGATCAGCCCCAGCATTTT. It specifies CASSLRTGDQPQHF.

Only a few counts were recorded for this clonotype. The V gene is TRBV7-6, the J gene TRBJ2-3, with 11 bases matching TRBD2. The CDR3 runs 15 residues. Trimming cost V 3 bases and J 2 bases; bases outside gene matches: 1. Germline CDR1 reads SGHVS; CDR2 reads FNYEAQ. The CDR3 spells CASSLGLAATDTQYF. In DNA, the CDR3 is TGTGCCAGCAGCTTGGGACTAGCGGCCACAGATACGCAGTATTTT.

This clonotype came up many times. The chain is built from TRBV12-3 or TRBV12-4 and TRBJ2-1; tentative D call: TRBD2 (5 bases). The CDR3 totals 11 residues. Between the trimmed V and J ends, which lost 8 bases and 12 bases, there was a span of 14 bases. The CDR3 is CASGPTLAQFF. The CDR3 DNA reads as TGTGCCAGCGGGCCTACCCTAGCGCAGTTCTTC.

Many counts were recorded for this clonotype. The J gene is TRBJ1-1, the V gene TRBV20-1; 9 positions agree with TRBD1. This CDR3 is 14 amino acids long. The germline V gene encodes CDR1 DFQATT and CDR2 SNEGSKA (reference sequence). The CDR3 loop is CSGGTGIGDTEAFF. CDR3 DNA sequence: TGCAGCGGGGGGACAGGGATAGGTGACACTGAAGCTTTCTTT.

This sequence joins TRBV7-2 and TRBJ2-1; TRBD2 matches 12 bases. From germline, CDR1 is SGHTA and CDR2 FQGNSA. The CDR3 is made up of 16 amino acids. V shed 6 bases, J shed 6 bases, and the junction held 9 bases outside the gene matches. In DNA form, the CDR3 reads TGTGCCAGCAGTTTAAGGTCTAGCGGGAGGGTCAATGAGCAGTTCTTC. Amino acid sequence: CASSLRSSGRVNEQFF.

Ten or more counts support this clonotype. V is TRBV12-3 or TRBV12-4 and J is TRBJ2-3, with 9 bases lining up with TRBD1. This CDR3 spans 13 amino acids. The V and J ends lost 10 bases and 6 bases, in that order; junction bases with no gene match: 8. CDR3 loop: CATRDRAYDTQYF. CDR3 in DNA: TGTGCCACCCGGGACAGGGCTTACGATACGCAGTATTTT.

CDR3 loop: CASDRGVGTEAFF. CDR3 DNA: TGTGCCAGCGACCGCGGCGTGGGCACTGAAGCTTTCTTT. The chain joins TRBV6-2 or TRBV6-3 to TRBJ1-1, with D unclear. Germline V lookup: CDR1 MNHEY, CDR2 SVGEGT. The ends were cut back, 8 bases at V and 4 bases at J, with 14 bases in the middle. The CDR3 sequence is 13 residues long.

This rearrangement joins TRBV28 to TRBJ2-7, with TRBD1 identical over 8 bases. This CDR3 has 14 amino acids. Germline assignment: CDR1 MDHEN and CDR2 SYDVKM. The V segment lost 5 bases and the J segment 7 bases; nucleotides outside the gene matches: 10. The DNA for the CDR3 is TGTGCCAGCAGTCCCCCGGACAGGGACGGAGAGCAGTACTTC. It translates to CASSPPDRDGEQYF.

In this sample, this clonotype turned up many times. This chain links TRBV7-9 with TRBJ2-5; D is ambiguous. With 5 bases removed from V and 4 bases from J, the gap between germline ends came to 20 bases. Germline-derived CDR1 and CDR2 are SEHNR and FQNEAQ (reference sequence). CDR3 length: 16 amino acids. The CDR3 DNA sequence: TGTGCCAGCAGCCCTTACCCAGACGGGCGAGGAGAGACCCAGTACTTC. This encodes CASSPYPDGRGETQYF.